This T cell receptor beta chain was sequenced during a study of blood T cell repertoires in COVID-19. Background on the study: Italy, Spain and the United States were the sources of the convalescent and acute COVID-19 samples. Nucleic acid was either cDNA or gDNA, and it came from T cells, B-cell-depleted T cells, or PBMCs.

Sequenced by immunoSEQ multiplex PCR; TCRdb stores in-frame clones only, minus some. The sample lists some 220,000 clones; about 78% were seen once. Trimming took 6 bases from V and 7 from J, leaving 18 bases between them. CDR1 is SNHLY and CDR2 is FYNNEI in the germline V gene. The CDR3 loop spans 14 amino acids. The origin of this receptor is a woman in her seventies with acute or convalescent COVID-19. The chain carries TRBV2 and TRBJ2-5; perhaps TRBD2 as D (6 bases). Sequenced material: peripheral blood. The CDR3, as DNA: TGTGCCAGCAGGGACCGGGACTCCGGCCCGACCCAGTACTTC. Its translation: CASRDRDSGPTQYF.